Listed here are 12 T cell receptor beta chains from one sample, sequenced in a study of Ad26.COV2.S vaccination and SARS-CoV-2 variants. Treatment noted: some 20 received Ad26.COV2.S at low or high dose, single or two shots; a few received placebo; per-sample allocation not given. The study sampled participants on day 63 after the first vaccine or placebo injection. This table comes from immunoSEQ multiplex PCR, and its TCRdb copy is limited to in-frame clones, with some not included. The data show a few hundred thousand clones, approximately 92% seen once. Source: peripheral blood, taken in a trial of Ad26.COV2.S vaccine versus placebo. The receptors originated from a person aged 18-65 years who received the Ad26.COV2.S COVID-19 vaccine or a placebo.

CDR3 residues: CASSPRGVGAGELFF. The DNA of the CDR3 is TGTGCCAGCAGCCCCCGGGGAGTCGGGGCCGGGGAGCTGTTTTTT. The gene calls are TRBV11-2 and TRBJ2-2, with D tentatively TRBD2 (5 bases). Deletions cut 5 bases from V and 6 bases from J, with 16 bases between. The CDR3 is 15 amino acids. CDR1 and CDR2 (germline): SGHAT, FQNNGV.

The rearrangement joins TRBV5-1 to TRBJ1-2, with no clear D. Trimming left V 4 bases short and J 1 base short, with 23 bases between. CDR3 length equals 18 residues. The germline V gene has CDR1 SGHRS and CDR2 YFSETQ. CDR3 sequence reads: CASSPRGGSGAGNYGYTF. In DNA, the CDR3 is TGCGCCAGCAGCCCGCGGGGTGGCTCTGGAGCCGGTAACTATGGCTACACCTTC.

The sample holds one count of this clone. The CDR3, as DNA: TGCGCCAGCAGTGAGTCCCTCTCTCAGATGAACACTGAAGCTTTCTTT. This gives the protein CASSESLSQMNTEAFF. The chain couples TRBV10-2 to TRBJ1-1; D not resolved. V dropped 0 bases and J dropped 0 bases, with 11 bases sitting between them. CDR3 length equals 16 residues. Germline V gene sequence: CDR1 WSHSY, CDR2 SAAADI.

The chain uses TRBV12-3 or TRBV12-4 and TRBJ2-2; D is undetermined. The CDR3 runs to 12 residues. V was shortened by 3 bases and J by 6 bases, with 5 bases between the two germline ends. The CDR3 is CASSFGSGELFF. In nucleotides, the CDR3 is TGTGCCAGCAGTTTTGGGTCCGGGGAGCTGTTTTTT.

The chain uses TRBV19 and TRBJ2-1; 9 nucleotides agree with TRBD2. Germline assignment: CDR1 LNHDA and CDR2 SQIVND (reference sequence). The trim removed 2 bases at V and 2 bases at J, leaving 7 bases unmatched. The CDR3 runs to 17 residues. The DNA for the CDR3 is TGTGCCAGTAGTATAAGGACTGGCGGGAGGGCCTACAATGAGCAGTTCTTC. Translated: CASSIRTGGRAYNEQFF.

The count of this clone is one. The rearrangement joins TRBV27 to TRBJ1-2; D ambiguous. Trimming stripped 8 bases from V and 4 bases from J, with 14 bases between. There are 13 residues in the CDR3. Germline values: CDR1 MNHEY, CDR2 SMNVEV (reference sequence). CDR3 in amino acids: CASGRQAIYGYTF. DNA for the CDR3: TGTGCCAGCGGACGGCAGGCGATCTATGGCTACACCTTC.

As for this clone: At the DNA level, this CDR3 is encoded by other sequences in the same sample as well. CDR3 sequence (DNA): TGTGCCAGCAGTGGGACGGGCAATCAGCCCCAGCATTTT. Amino acids: CASSGTGNQPQHF. The V and J genes are TRBV12-3 or TRBV12-4 and TRBJ1-5; weak D call: TRBD1 (5 bases). Between the trimmed V and J ends, which lost 5 bases and 2 bases, there was a span of 7 bases. The CDR3 has 13 residues.

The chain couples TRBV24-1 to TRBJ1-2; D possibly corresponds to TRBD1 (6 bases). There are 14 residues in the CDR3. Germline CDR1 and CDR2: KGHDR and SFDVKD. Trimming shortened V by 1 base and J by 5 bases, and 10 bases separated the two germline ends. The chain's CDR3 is CATSDFRTVYGYTF. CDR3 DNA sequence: TGTGCCACCAGTGATTTCAGGACAGTTTATGGCTACACCTTC.

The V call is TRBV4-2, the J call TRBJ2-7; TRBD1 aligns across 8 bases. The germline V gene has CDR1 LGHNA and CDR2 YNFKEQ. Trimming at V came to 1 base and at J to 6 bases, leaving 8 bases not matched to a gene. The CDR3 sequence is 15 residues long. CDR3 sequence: CASSQGEGQGFEQYF. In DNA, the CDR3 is TGTGCCAGCAGCCAAGGGGAAGGACAGGGTTTCGAGCAGTACTTC.

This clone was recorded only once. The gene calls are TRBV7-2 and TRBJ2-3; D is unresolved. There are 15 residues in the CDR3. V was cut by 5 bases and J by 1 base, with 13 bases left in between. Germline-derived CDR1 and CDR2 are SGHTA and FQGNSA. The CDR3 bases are TGTGCCAGCAGCCCATATAGACACCGCACAGATACGCAGTATTTT. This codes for CASSPYRHRTDTQYF.

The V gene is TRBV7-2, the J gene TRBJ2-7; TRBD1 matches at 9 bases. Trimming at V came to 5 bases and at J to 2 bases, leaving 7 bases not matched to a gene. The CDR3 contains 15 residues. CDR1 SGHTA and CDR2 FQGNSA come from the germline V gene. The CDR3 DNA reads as TGTGCCAGCAGCCGGGGACAGGGAGGCCCCTACGAGCAGTACTTC. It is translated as CASSRGQGGPYEQYF.

The CDR3: CASSREGNNSPLHF. CDR3 nucleotide sequence: TGTGCCAGCAGCCGGGAGGGGAATAATTCACCCCTCCACTTT. The J gene is TRBJ1-6, the V gene TRBV5-5; D may be TRBD1 (5 bases). There are 14 residues in the CDR3. Germline values: CDR1 SGHKS, CDR2 YYEKEE (reference sequence). Trimming took off 4 bases at V and 5 bases at J, with 10 bases between the two ends.